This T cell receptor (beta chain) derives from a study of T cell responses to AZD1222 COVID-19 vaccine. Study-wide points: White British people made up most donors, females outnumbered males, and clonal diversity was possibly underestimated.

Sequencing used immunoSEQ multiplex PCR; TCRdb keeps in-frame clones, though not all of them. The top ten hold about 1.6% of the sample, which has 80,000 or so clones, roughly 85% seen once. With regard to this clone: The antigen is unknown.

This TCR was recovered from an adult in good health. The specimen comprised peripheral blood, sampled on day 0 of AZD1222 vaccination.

CDR3 amino acids: CASSPGTSNTEAFF. DNA for the CDR3: TGTGCCAGCAGCCCCGGGACTTCGAACACTGAAGCTTTCTTT. This chain links TRBV7-3 with TRBJ1-1; perhaps TRBD1 as D (5 bases). The CDR3 runs to 14 residues. Germline V gene sequence: CDR1 SGHTA, CDR2 FQGTGA. V was pared by 5 bases and J by 1 base, with 11 bases between.